These 28 T cell receptor beta chains were all obtained from the same sample, sequenced in a study of blood T cell repertoires in COVID-19 (dated by TCRdb to the early 2020s). The receptor library was made with the immunoSEQ multiplex PCR assay. TCRdb took this table from immuneACCESS and kept in-frame rearrangements with V and J called. Such tables lack part of the clones; where checked against another copy, unresolved V genes explain under half of the gap, and the rest is unexplained. The sample records about 330,000 clones, 80% to 90% of which are singletons. 1% to 1.5% of the sample goes to the ten largest clones. The sample consisted of peripheral blood. These receptors were collected from a woman in her forties or fifties with acute or convalescent COVID-19.

The chain carries TRBV5-6 and TRBJ2-7, with 7 positions matching TRBD2. The CDR3 runs 14 residues. Germline loops: CDR1 SGHDT, CDR2 YYEEEE. V trimming: 4 bases; J trimming: 5 bases; junction bases outside the gene matches: 9. The CDR3 bases are TGTGCCAGCAGCCCCGGGGGTAGCGGGCACGAGCAGTACTTC. Translation gives CASSPGGSGHEQYF.

The chain is built from TRBV10-3 and TRBJ1-5, with D unresolved. There are 15 residues in the CDR3. V lost 3 bases to trimming and J lost 2 bases, with 11 bases between them. Germline V gives CDR1 ENHRY, CDR2 SYGVKD. The CDR3 nucleotides are TGTGCCATCAGTGAAGCGCGGGAAGGCAATCAGCCCCAGCATTTT. Protein: CAISEAREGNQPQHF.

V gene TRBV7-9 combines with J gene TRBJ1-2; 9 bases are a match to TRBD1. Per germline, CDR1 SEHNR and CDR2 FQNEAQ (reference sequence). The length of the CDR3 is 16 residues. V lost 5 bases and J lost 6; bases outside the gene matches: 13. The CDR3 nucleotides read TGTGCCAGCAGCCCATTAGGGACAGGGAGTAGGGATGGCTACACCTTC. Translating it yields CASSPLGTGSRDGYTF. The variable domain in full, with the rest retrieved from reference TRBV7-9 and TRBJ1-2, is DTGVSQNPRHKITKRGQNVTFRCDPISEHNRLYWYRQTLGQGPEFLTYFQNEAQLEKSRLLSDRFSAERPKGSFSTLEIQRTEQGDSAMYLCASSPLGTGSRDGYTFGSGTRLTVV.

The CDR3 bases are TGTGCCAGCAGCTTAGAGGGACAGGGTGCGGAGCAGTTCTTC. It yields the protein CASSLEGQGAEQFF. The gene calls are TRBV7-9 and TRBJ2-1, with 9 bases aligning to TRBD1. The germline V gene encodes CDR1 SEHNR and CDR2 FQNEAQ (reference sequence). The J segment lost 10 bases and the V segment lost 1 base, leaving 5 bases of the junction unmatched. The length of the CDR3 is 14 residues. The full variable domain, with the rest looked up from reference TRBV7-9 and TRBJ2-1, is DTGVSQNPRHKITKRGQNVTFRCDPISEHNRLYWYRQTLGQGPEFLTYFQNEAQLEKSRLLSDRFSAERPKGSFSTLEIQRTEQGDSAMYLCASSLEGQGAEQFFGPGTRLTVL.

The V call is TRBV6-1, the J call TRBJ2-3; 9 nucleotides line up with TRBD1. Unmatched junction bases numbered 12, after V lost 0 bases and J lost 5 bases. Germline V lookup: CDR1 MNHNS, CDR2 SASEGT. This CDR3 spans 18 amino acids. CDR3 nucleotides: TGTGCCAGCAGTGAAGCGCCCTGGGACAGGGAAAGGTTAGATACGCAGTATTTT. Its translation is CASSEAPWDRERLDTQYF.

The rearrangement uses TRBV3-1 (or the pseudogene TRBV3-2) and TRBJ2-7; 11 bases are a match to TRBD2. The CDR3 is made up of 15 amino acids. Trimming at V came to 6 bases and at J to 1 base, leaving 5 bases not matched to a gene. The V gene's germline CDR1 is LGHDT and CDR2 YNNKEL (reference sequence). As DNA, the CDR3 is TGTGCCAGCAGATACGGGACTAGCGGATCCTACGAGCAGTACTTC. Its translation: CASRYGTSGSYEQYF.

CDR3 loop: CASSLTEWGPRNTEAFF. In nucleotides, the CDR3 is TGTGCCAGCAGCTTAACGGAATGGGGCCCACGGAACACTGAAGCTTTCTTT. This chain connects TRBV7-3 to TRBJ1-1; a possible D gene is TRBD1 (5 bases). Looked up from germline, CDR1 is SGHTA and CDR2 is FQGTGA. V lost 0 bases and J 1 base, leaving 15 bases between the germline ends. CDR3 size: 17 residues.

This clone has just one count. The chain links TRBV7-2 to TRBJ2-2; 9 bases line up with TRBD1. This CDR3 is built from 15 residues. After removal of 1 base from V and 5 bases from J, the junction contained 2 bases not matched to a gene. Germline V gene lookup returns CDR1 SGHTA and CDR2 FQGNSA. Here the CDR3 reads CASSLGDRETGELFF. The CDR3 DNA follows: TGTGCCAGCAGCTTAGGGGACAGGGAGACCGGGGAGCTGTTTTTT.

The rearrangement joins TRBV3-1 (or the pseudogene TRBV3-2) to TRBJ1-6; D possibly corresponds to TRBD1 (6 bases). Trimming removed 4 bases at V and 4 bases at J, with 11 bases between. Germline V gene data show CDR1 as LGHDT and CDR2 as YNNKEL (reference sequence). CDR3 length: 15 amino acids. The CDR3 DNA reads as TGTGCCAGCAGCCTAGGACAGCTTTATAATTCACCCCTCCACTTT. The encoded protein is CASSLGQLYNSPLHF.

The V call is TRBV7-9, the J call TRBJ2-1; 7 positions agree with TRBD1. Trimming took 5 bases from V and 5 from J; bases not matched to a gene: 6. The CDR3 contains 14 residues. Germline V gene sequence: CDR1 SEHNR, CDR2 FQNEAQ (reference sequence). CDR3 protein: CASSRDRANNEQFF. CDR3 in DNA: TGTGCCAGCAGCCGTGACAGGGCAAACAATGAGCAGTTCTTC.

J is TRBJ2-2 and V is TRBV9, with D perhaps matching TRBD2 (5 bases). The CDR3 loop spans 15 amino acids. CDR1 is SGDLS and CDR2 is YYNGEE in the germline V gene. V was pared by 2 bases and J by 1 base, with 9 bases between. The DNA of the CDR3 is TGTGCCAGCAGCGTGGACGGAGGGAACACCGGGGAGCTGTTTTTT. Translating gives CASSVDGGNTGELFF.

The chain carries TRBV6-2 or TRBV6-3 and TRBJ1-3, with 9 bases matching TRBD1. This CDR3 contains 17 residues. The V segment lost 4 bases and the J segment 4 bases; nucleotides outside the gene matches: 11. Germline V gives CDR1 MNHEY, CDR2 SVGEGT. In DNA form, the CDR3 reads TGTGCCAGCAGTTGGACAGGGGTTCGACTGCGAGGAAACACCATATATTTT. It is translated as CASSWTGVRLRGNTIYF.

The chain couples TRBV9 to TRBJ2-5, with TRBD1 matching 12 bases. Germline V lookup: CDR1 SGDLS, CDR2 YYNGEE. The CDR3 runs 16 residues. The V and J ends lost 0 bases and 5 bases, in that order; junction bases with no gene match: 5. DNA for the CDR3: TGTGCCAGCAGCGTAGGAGGGACAGGGGGCGCGGAGACCCAGTACTTC. Its translation: CASSVGGTGGAETQYF.

The sample holds a few counts of this clone. The chain combines TRBV7-9 with TRBJ1-1, with 9 bases matching TRBD1. After removal of 5 bases from V and 7 bases from J, the junction contained 11 bases not matched to a gene. Looked up from germline, CDR1 is SEHNR and CDR2 is FQNEAQ (reference sequence). This CDR3 has 15 amino acids. CDR3 DNA sequence: TGTGCCAGCAGCCAATCGTTCACAGGGGGCCTTGAAGCTTTCTTT. Residues: CASSQSFTGGLEAFF. Using reference TRBV7-9 and TRBJ1-1 for the parts outside the CDR3, the full variable domain is DTGVSQNPRHKITKRGQNVTFRCDPISEHNRLYWYRQTLGQGPEFLTYFQNEAQLEKSRLLSDRFSAERPKGSFSTLEIQRTEQGDSAMYLCASSQSFTGGLEAFFGQGTRLTVV.

The chain joins TRBV10-3 to TRBJ2-2; 14 bases line up with TRBD2. The CDR3 sequence is 14 residues long. V was pared by 10 bases and J by 6 bases, with 4 bases of the junction left unmatched. Germline CDR1 reads ENHRY; CDR2 reads SYGVKD. The CDR3 loop is CATRLAGGPGELFF. CDR3 coding DNA: TGTGCCACTCGACTAGCGGGAGGGCCCGGGGAGCTGTTTTTT.

J is TRBJ2-7 and V is TRBV7-2; 10 positions match TRBD1. Germline CDR1 and CDR2: SGHTA and FQGNSA. V shed 2 bases, J shed 5 bases, and the junction held 3 bases outside the gene matches. This CDR3 contains 14 residues. CDR3 sequence: CASSLRQGAHEQYF. CDR3 DNA: TGTGCCAGCAGCTTAAGACAGGGGGCCCACGAGCAGTACTTC. Looking up the rest from reference TRBV7-2 and TRBJ2-7 gives the full variable domain: GAGVSQSPSNKVTEKGKDVELRCDPISGHTALYWYRQSLGQGLEFLIYFQGNSAPDKSGLPSDRFSAERTGGSVSTLTIQRTQQEDSAVYLCASSLRQGAHEQYFGPGTRLTVT.

The chain employs TRBV30 and TRBJ2-3, with TRBD1 identical over 7 bases. Trimming took 7 bases from V and 7 from J; bases not matched to a gene: 8. The length of the CDR3 is 12 residues. The germline gives CDR1 GTSNPN, CDR2 SVGIG (reference sequence). The CDR3 DNA follows: TGTGCCTTAGAAATAAGGGGGCATACGCAGTATTTT. Its translation: CALEIRGHTQYF.

The chain combines TRBV5-5 with TRBJ1-1; the D is unclear. The V gene's germline CDR1 is SGHKS and CDR2 YYEKEE (reference sequence). V was shortened by 0 bases and J by 4 bases, with 13 bases between the two germline ends. The CDR3 has 15 amino acids. CDR3 coding DNA: TGTGCCAGCAGCTTGGTAGGGTCGGAGGGCACTGAAGCTTTCTTT. As protein: CASSLVGSEGTEAFF.

The rearrangement joins TRBV4-3 to TRBJ1-2, with 9 bases matching TRBD1. The J segment lost 5 bases and the V segment lost 4 bases, leaving 2 bases of the junction unmatched. The CDR3 runs 13 residues. The germline V gene encodes CDR1 LGHNA and CDR2 YSLEER. The CDR3 loop reads CASSPDRGYGYTF. Here the CDR3 DNA reads TGCGCCAGCAGCCCGGACAGGGGATATGGCTACACCTTC.

The chain links TRBV9 to TRBJ1-2; 8 bases are a match to TRBD1. Losses at the gene ends were 4 bases for V and 6 bases for J; bases not matched to a gene: 11. The CDR3 covers 15 residues. CDR1 and CDR2 from the germline V gene are SGDLS and YYNGEE. CDR3 sequence (DNA): TGTGCCAGCAGCCGCGGGCCTGGACAGGGAAATGGCTACACCTTC. It codes for CASSRGPGQGNGYTF.

This chain links TRBV5-1 with TRBJ1-1, with D possibly matching TRBD1 (5 bases). The V and J ends lost 4 bases and 0 bases respectively, with 10 bases between them. CDR1 and CDR2 (germline): SGHRS, YFSETQ. This CDR3 region has 14 residues. The CDR3 region is CASSTGDLNTEAFF. CDR3 sequence (DNA): TGCGCCAGCAGCACCGGGGACTTGAACACTGAAGCTTTCTTT.

The genes are TRBV14 and TRBJ1-1, with D uncertain. V lost 0 bases and J lost 7, with 12 bases in between. Per the germline V gene, CDR1 is SGHDN and CDR2 is FVKESK. CDR3 length: 14 residues. CDR3 DNA: TGTGCCAGCAGCCAAGAAGCCGCCTATAGTGAAGCTTTCTTT. It codes for CASSQEAAYSEAFF.

The chain employs TRBV6-2 or TRBV6-3 and TRBJ2-7, with 10 bases lining up with TRBD2. Germline V CDR1 and CDR2: MNHEY, SVGEGT. The CDR3 loop spans 16 amino acids. V lost 1 base to trimming and J lost 1 base; unmatched junction nucleotides: 4. CDR3 nucleotide sequence: TGTGCCAGCAGTTACTACCGACTAGCGGGTTCCTACGAGCAGTACTTC. It translates to CASSYYRLAGSYEQYF.

This clone has ten or more counts. The V gene is TRBV11-2, the J gene TRBJ2-7; 7 positions match TRBD1. V shed 8 bases, J shed 1 base, and the junction held 8 bases outside the gene matches. This CDR3 comprises 14 residues. Looked up from germline, CDR1 is SGHAT and CDR2 is FQNNGV. CDR3 in amino acids: CASHSGTVSYEQYF. CDR3 DNA: TGTGCCAGCCACTCCGGGACAGTATCCTACGAGCAGTACTTC.

The chain is built from TRBV5-8 and TRBJ2-5; 7 bases match TRBD1. The CDR3 runs 14 residues. Per germline, CDR1 SGHTS and CDR2 YDEGEE. V lost 4 bases, J lost 2 bases, and 5 bases stayed unmatched. CDR3 sequence reads: CASSLGQIQETQYF. The CDR3 bases are TGTGCCAGCAGCCTGGGACAGATTCAAGAGACCCAGTACTTC. The whole variable domain, remainder taken from reference TRBV5-8 and TRBJ2-5, is EAGVTQSPTHLIKTRGQQATLRCSPISGHTSVYWYQQALGLGLQFLLWYDEGEERNRGNFPPRFSGRQFPNYSSELNVNALELEDSALYLCASSLGQIQETQYFGPGTRLLVL.

The chain couples TRBV27 to TRBJ1-3; 7 nucleotides agree with TRBD1. The CDR3 is 14 amino acids. Germline CDR1 reads MNHEY; CDR2 reads SMNVEV (reference sequence). J lost 4 bases, V lost 2 bases, and 2 bases had no gene match. This chain's CDR3 is CASSLQGGGNTIYF. The CDR3 nucleotides are TGTGCCAGCAGTTTACAGGGGGGAGGAAACACCATATATTTT.

This clone has only a few counts. Other DNA sequences in the sample encode the same CDR3. The V and J genes are TRBV5-4 and TRBJ1-2; D is undetermined. Trimming took 1 base from V and 5 from J, leaving 6 bases between them. CDR3 length: 12 residues. In germline, CDR1 is SGHNT, CDR2 YYREEE (reference sequence). For the CDR3, the DNA is TGTGCCAGCAGCTTGAACAGTTATGGCTACACCTTC. Protein product: CASSLNSYGYTF.

Details on this clone: The same CDR3 is also encoded by other DNA sequences in this sample. The chain uses TRBV5-1 and TRBJ1-3; D unclear. This CDR3 contains 14 residues. Trimming took 0 bases from V and 2 from J, leaving 6 bases between them. Germline lookup yields CDR1 SGHRS and CDR2 YFSETQ. CDR3 protein: CASSLGGTGNTIYF. The CDR3 coding sequence is TGCGCCAGCAGCTTGGGAGGGACTGGAAACACCATATATTTT.